This T cell receptor (beta chain) was sequenced during a study of blood T cell repertoires in COVID-19. About the study: Italy, Spain and the United States were the sources of the convalescent and acute COVID-19 samples. PBMCs, B-cell-depleted T cells, or T cells were the source of the cDNA or gDNA that made up the material.

Source study methods: Nucleated cell number was recorded as an estimate derived from reference gene primer amplification. Produced via immunoSEQ multiplex PCR; TCRdb's table is partial and in-frame only. For V, J and clone size, that table is used; D and trimming come from the DNA. The profile shows about 480,000 clones, around 89% of them singletons. CDR3 length: 13 amino acids. Trimming removed 3 bases at V and 1 base at J, with 4 bases between. CDR1 and CDR2 from the germline V gene are SGHTA and FQGNSA. The sequence was collected from a woman aged 25 to 39 with acute or convalescent COVID-19. The rearrangement uses TRBV7-2 and TRBJ1-5, with D uncertain. Sequencing was done on a sample of peripheral blood. The CDR3 loop reads CASSFQSNQPQHF. The CDR3 region has the DNA TGTGCCAGCAGCTTCCAGAGCAATCAGCCCCAGCATTTT.